The 17 T cell receptor beta chains below were found in one sample sequenced in a study of regulatory T cells in long-lasting Graves disease. Sample time point: persistent/refractory GD, antithyroid drugs over 5 years with positive TRAb. With RNA extracted from PBMCs as input, the TCR library was made. CDR3 regions were amplified by Arm-PCR using iRepertoire HTBI primers to build TCR beta libraries. One entry per CDR3 protein, called by TCRdb with MiXCR from the multiplex PCR reads. The table records fewer than 450,000 distinct CDR3 sequences, 20% to 30% of them present only once. Sequencing was performed on peripheral blood mononuclear cells (PBMCs), taken when the disease was refractory, from a patient treated with antithyroid drugs. These receptor sequences come from a female donor with Graves disease.

This clonotype was found a few times. This rearrangement joins TRBV7-3 to TRBJ2-2, with D tentatively TRBD2 (5 bases). Germline loops: CDR1 SGHTA, CDR2 FQGTGA. Trimming removed 2 bases from V and 2 bases from J, with 9 bases in between. This CDR3 is built from 15 residues. The CDR3 bases are TGTGCCAGCAGCTTATCCGGGGTTAACACCGGGGAGCTGTTTTTT. Translating gives CASSLSGVNTGELFF.

The rearrangement joins TRBV3-1 to TRBJ1-2, with D tentatively TRBD1 (6 bases). The V end was cut by 4 bases, the J end by 3 bases, with 24 bases between. The length of the CDR3 is 18 residues. Germline assignment: CDR1 LGHDT and CDR2 YNNKEL (reference sequence). As DNA, the CDR3 is TGTGCCAGCAGCCCCCGAGGCGGTGTGGGGGGCTACTACTATGGCTACACCTTC. This translates into CASSPRGGVGGYYYGYTF.

This clonotype has ten or more counts. The V call is TRBV29-1, the J call TRBJ2-5, with D perhaps matching TRBD2 (5 bases). The germline CDR1 and CDR2 sequences are SQVTM and ANQGSEA. V lost 3 bases and J lost 4, with 6 bases in between. This CDR3 is built from 11 residues. The CDR3 nucleotides read TGCAGCGTTGAGGAGGTAGAGACCCAGTACTTC. Its translation: CSVEEVETQYF.

CDR3 sequence reads: CASSLGGLGTKSYEQYF. DNA of the CDR3: TGTGCCAGCAGCTTAGGGGGCCTAGGGACTAAGTCCTACGAGCAGTACTTC. The chain employs TRBV7-6 and TRBJ2-7, with 7 bases lining up with TRBD2. Unmatched junction bases numbered 10, after V lost 1 base and J lost 1 base. Germline V CDR1 and CDR2: SGHVS, FNYEAQ. This CDR3 comprises 17 residues.

V is TRBV16 and J is TRBJ1-1; no reliable D call. The CDR3 runs 13 residues. V was clipped by 4 bases and J by 6 bases, with 12 bases between them. Germline V lookup: CDR1 KGHSY, CDR2 FQNENV. CDR3 sequence (DNA): TGTGCCAGCAGCCCCACGAGAGGGCCTGAAGCTTTCTTT. Residues: CASSPTRGPEAFF.

The chain joins TRBV20-1 to TRBJ1-1; TRBD1 aligns across 7 bases. Germline assignment: CDR1 DFQATT and CDR2 SNEGSKA (reference sequence). The ends lost 5 bases at V and 0 bases at J; junction bases unmatched: 6. This CDR3 comprises 14 residues. This CDR3 reads CSAQTGTVNTEAFF. CDR3 nucleotide sequence: TGCAGTGCTCAGACCGGGACAGTGAACACTGAAGCTTTCTTT.

The chain couples TRBV20-1 to TRBJ1-1; unclear D gene. The germline V gene encodes CDR1 DFQATT and CDR2 SNEGSKA (reference sequence). The CDR3 sequence is 10 residues long. V was pared by 2 bases and J by 10 bases, with 8 bases between. CDR3: CSARSKGAFF. The DNA for the CDR3 is TGCAGTGCTAGATCCAAGGGAGCTTTCTTT.

The chain employs TRBV28 and TRBJ2-1; TRBD2 agrees at 16 bases. V shed 4 bases, J shed 7 bases, and the junction held 19 bases outside the gene matches. Germline CDR1 MDHEN, CDR2 SYDVKM. The length of the CDR3 is 21 residues. The CDR3 sequence: CASSSQPGTSGRASLLNEQFF. In nucleotides, the CDR3 is TGTGCCAGCAGTTCCCAACCAGGGACTAGCGGGAGGGCCTCTCTTTTGAATGAGCAGTTCTTC.

The V and J genes are TRBV28 and TRBJ1-5, with D possibly matching TRBD1 (6 bases). Trimming took 7 bases from V and 7 from J, leaving 14 bases between them. The CDR3 is made up of 13 amino acids. From germline, CDR1 is MDHEN and CDR2 SYDVKM. The chain's CDR3 is CASNRGGGQPQHF. Here the CDR3 DNA reads TGTGCCAGCAATAGGGGGGGGGGGCAGCCCCAGCATTTT.

This clonotype was observed a handful of times. The chain has TRBV5-1 and TRBJ2-5, with D possibly matching TRBD2 (6 bases). This CDR3 contains 14 residues. From germline, CDR1 is SGHRS and CDR2 YFSETQ. Trimming took off 7 bases at V and 2 bases at J, with 15 bases between the two ends. The CDR3 spells CASFIAGRQETQYF. The CDR3 DNA reads TGCGCCAGCTTCATCGCGGGAAGGCAAGAGACCCAGTACTTC.

This clonotype was seen only a few times. The rearrangement links TRBV20-1 to TRBJ2-5; D is perhaps TRBD1 (6 bases). The CDR3 is made up of 15 amino acids. CDR1 is DFQATT and CDR2 is SNEGSKA in the germline V gene (reference sequence). V lost 3 bases and J lost 4, with 18 bases in between. CDR3 protein: CSARRGFKSLETQYF. The CDR3, as DNA: TGCAGTGCTAGGAGGGGGTTTAAGAGCTTAGAGACCCAGTACTTC.

The chain carries TRBV5-1 and TRBJ1-6, with D possibly being TRBD1 (5 bases). The V end was cut by 3 bases, the J end by 5 bases, with 12 bases between. This CDR3 is 15 amino acids long. Germline loops: CDR1 SGHRS, CDR2 YFSETQ. In DNA, the CDR3 is TGCGCCAGCAGCTGGGCAGGGACGGATAATTCACCCCTCCACTTT. Translation: CASSWAGTDNSPLHF.

The table lists this clonotype with many counts. This chain links TRBV28 with TRBJ1-1; no clear D gene. Germline-derived CDR1 and CDR2 are MDHEN and SYDVKM. V lost 6 bases to trimming and J lost 1 base, with 6 bases between them. This CDR3 spans 12 amino acids. This CDR3 reads CASSHRNTEAFF. Written as DNA, the CDR3 is TGTGCCAGCAGCCACCGGAACACTGAAGCTTTCTTT. Full variable domain (remainder filled in from reference TRBV28 and TRBJ1-1): DVKVTQSSRYLVKRTGEKVFLECVQDMDHENMFWYRQDPGLGLRLIYFSYDVKMKEKGDIPEGYSVSREKKERFSLILESASTNQTSMYLCASSHRNTEAFFGQGTRLTVV.

This chain links TRBV19 with TRBJ1-1; D gene unclear. The CDR3 spans 14 residues. The germline CDR1 and CDR2 sequences are LNHDA and SQIVND (reference sequence). The V and J ends lost 3 bases and 6 bases respectively, with 14 bases between them. Here the CDR3 DNA reads TGTGCCAGTAGTATGAATCCACTCACCCCTGAAGCTTTCTTT. Protein sequence: CASSMNPLTPEAFF.

The chain has TRBV7-8 and TRBJ1-4; D gene unclear. The CDR3 length is 15 residues. CDR1 is SGHVS and CDR2 is FQNEAQ in the germline V gene. V was pared by 7 bases and J by 0 bases, with 12 bases between. CDR3 protein: CASTTRIATNEKLFF. In nucleotides, the CDR3 is TGTGCCAGCACAACCCGGATAGCAACTAATGAAAAACTGTTTTTT.

This clonotype was found many times. The CDR3 nucleotides read TGTGCCAGCAGGAAGACTAGCGGGAGTGGAGAGACCCAGTACTTC. This encodes CASRKTSGSGETQYF. The V and J genes are TRBV6-1 and TRBJ2-5; 12 nucleotides match TRBD2. The CDR3 extends over 15 amino acids. CDR1 is MNHNS, CDR2 SASEGT, per germline. Trimming at V came to 6 bases and at J to 4 bases, leaving 6 bases not matched to a gene.

V gene TRBV7-9 combines with J gene TRBJ1-2; possible D gene TRBD1, 6 bases. The CDR3 is 14 residues long. The V gene's germline CDR1 is SEHNR and CDR2 FQNEAQ (reference sequence). The germline V and J ends were trimmed by 5 bases and 3 bases, with 13 bases remaining between them. The CDR3 loop reads CASSQDSFDYGYTF. The DNA of the CDR3 is TGTGCCAGCAGCCAGGACAGCTTTGACTATGGCTACACCTTC.